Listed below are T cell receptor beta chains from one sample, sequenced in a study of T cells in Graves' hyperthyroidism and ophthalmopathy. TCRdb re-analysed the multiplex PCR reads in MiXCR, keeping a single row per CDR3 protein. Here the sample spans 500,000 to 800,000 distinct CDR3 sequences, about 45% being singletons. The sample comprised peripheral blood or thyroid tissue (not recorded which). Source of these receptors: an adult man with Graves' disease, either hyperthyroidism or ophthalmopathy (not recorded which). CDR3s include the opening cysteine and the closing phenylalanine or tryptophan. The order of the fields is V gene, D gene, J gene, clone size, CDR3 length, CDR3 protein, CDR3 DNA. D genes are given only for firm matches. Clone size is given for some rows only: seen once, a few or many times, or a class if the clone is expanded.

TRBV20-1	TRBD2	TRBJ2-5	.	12	CSASGGAQTQYF	TGCAGTGCTAGCGGGGGGGCACAGACCCAGTACTTC
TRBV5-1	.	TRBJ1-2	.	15	CASSLEAALGYGYTF	TGCGCCAGCAGCTTGGAAGCTGCCTTGGGCTATGGCTACACCTTC
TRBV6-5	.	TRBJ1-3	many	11	CASRDGDTIYF	TGTGCCAGCAGAGACGGGGACACCATATATTTT
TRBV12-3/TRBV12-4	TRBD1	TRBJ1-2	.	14	CASSPSTGFYGYTF	TGTGCCAGCAGTCCATCGACAGGGTTCTATGGCTACACCTTC
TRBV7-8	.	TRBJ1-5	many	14	CASSGPGPNQPQHF	TGTGCCAGCAGCGGACCGGGGCCGAATCAGCCCCAGCATTTT
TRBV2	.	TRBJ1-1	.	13	CASSETMDTEAFF	TGTGCCAGCAGTGAGACGATGGACACTGAAGCTTTCTTT
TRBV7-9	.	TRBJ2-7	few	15	CASSLGGVGQHEQYF	TGTGCCAGCAGCTTAGGGGGCGTGGGGCAGCACGAGCAGTACTTC
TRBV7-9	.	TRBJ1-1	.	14	CASSFSRVGAEAFF	TGTGCCAGCAGCTTTTCCAGGGTAGGGGCTGAAGCTTTCTTT
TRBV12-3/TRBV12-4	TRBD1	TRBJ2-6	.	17	CASRTGTAHSGANVLTF	TGTGCCAGCAGAACGGGGACAGCGCACTCTGGGGCCAACGTCCTGACTTTC
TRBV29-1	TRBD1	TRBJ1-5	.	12	CSEGQGVQPQHF	TGCAGCGAAGGACAGGGAGTCCAGCCCCAGCATTTT
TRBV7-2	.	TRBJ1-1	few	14	CASSFKGLNTEAFF	TGTGCCAGCAGCTTTAAGGGTTTGAACACTGAAGCTTTCTTT
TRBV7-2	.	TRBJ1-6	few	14	CASSQGQLNSPLHF	TGCGCCAGCAGCCAAGGGCAGCTTAATTCACCCCTCCACTTT
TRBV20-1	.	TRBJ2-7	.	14	CSARVDRDAYEQYF	TGCAGTGCTAGAGTTGATCGGGACGCCTACGAGCAGTACTTC